These T cell receptor beta chains were read from a single sample in a study of OX40 agonist ivuxolimab in advanced cancers. TCRdb keeps only in-frame clones here, not all; method: immunoSEQ multiplex PCR. The sample includes around 62,000 clones, around 79% of them seen just once. Sequencing used CD4+ or CD8+ T cells sorted from blood, obtained in a trial of the OX40 agonist ivuxolimab. Source of these receptors: an adult with an advanced solid tumor such as melanoma, head and neck, liver or kidney cancer. Each CDR3 is given with its conserved first and last residue. The D gene is left open where the match is weak. Rows may omit the clone size; those that give it use once, few, many or a size class.

TGTGCCAGCAGTTACTCGGGTCCTAGTAGCAATGAGCAGTTCTTC	CASSYSGPSSNEQFF	15	TRBJ2-1	TRBV6-5	NA	NA
TGTGCCAGCAGTTTCTCGGGGTTCAATGGCTACACCTTC	CASSFSGFNGYTF	13	TRBJ1-2	TRBV28	NA	NA
TGCGCCAGCAAGCGTTCCGAGGGTAGCACAGATACGCAGTATTTT	CASKRSEGSTDTQYF	15	TRBJ2-3	TRBV5-1	once	NA
TGCAGCGTTGGCCCGGGACTAGCATCAGATACGCAGTATTTT	CSVGPGLASDTQYF	14	TRBJ2-3	TRBV29-1	few	TRBD2
TGTGCCAGTAGTATAGATCTAACGACTAGCGCCTACGAGCAGTACTTC	CASSIDLTTSAYEQYF	16	TRBJ2-7	TRBV19	NA	TRBD2
TGCGCCAGCAGCCTCACAGGGGCTGAGACCCAGTACTTC	CASSLTGAETQYF	13	TRBJ2-5	TRBV5-1	NA	TRBD1
TGTGCCAGCAGCTTGCGCCAGGACAGCTCCTACAATGAGCAGTTCTTC	CASSLRQDSSYNEQFF	16	TRBJ2-1	TRBV11-2	NA	NA
TGTGCCAGCAGCTCCTGGACTAAGCCCACCGAGCAGTACTTC	CASSSWTKPTEQYF	14	TRBJ2-7	TRBV5-6	NA	NA
TGTGCCAGCAGCTTAGCGGGACTACCCACAGATACGCAGTATTTT	CASSLAGLPTDTQYF	15	TRBJ2-3	TRBV11-3	once	TRBD2
TGTGCCAGCCGATATGGACAGGGGCAGTTTGGCTACACCTTC	CASRYGQGQFGYTF	14	TRBJ1-2	TRBV6-5	NA	TRBD1
TGTGCCAGCAGTTCCCATCGGGATTTAGCCAAAAACATTCAGTACTTC	CASSSHRDLAKNIQYF	16	TRBJ2-4	TRBV28	NA	NA
TGTGCCAGCAGCCCCGGAGGGAGTACTGAAGCTTTCTTT	CASSPGGSTEAFF	13	TRBJ1-1	TRBV6-5	NA	NA
TGTGCCAGCAGCGGGGGACAGAGCTCCTATAATTCACCCCTCCACTTT	CASSGGQSSYNSPLHF	16	TRBJ1-6	TRBV9	few	TRBD1
TGTGCCAGCAGCTTTGGGGTTGAGCAGTTCTTC	CASSFGVEQFF	11	TRBJ2-1	TRBV5-5	NA	NA
TGTGCCAGCAGCTTAACCGGGACTAGCAGAGAGACCCAGTACTTC	CASSLTGTSRETQYF	15	TRBJ2-5	TRBV7-3	NA	TRBD2
TGTGCCAGCAGTTTATTCCTACAGGGTAACTATGGCTACACCTTC	CASSLFLQGNYGYTF	15	TRBJ1-2	TRBV28	NA	NA
TGTGCCACCAGCAGAGATCTAGGGCAGTCGGGAAATTCACCCCTCCACTTT	CATSRDLGQSGNSPLHF	17	TRBJ1-6	TRBV15	NA	NA
TGTGCCAGTAGCCAGTGGAGTTCCAATGAGCAGTTCTTC	CASSQWSSNEQFF	13	TRBJ2-1	TRBV19	NA	NA
TGTGCCAGCAGCCGTGCTAGCACAGATACGCAGTATTTT	CASSRASTDTQYF	13	TRBJ2-3	TRBV7-3	NA	NA
TGCGCCAGCAGCCATATTACTTTAGCGGCCAATGAGCAGTTCTTC	CASSHITLAANEQFF	15	TRBJ2-1	TRBV4-1	NA	NA
TGTGCCAGCAGCGTTGGACAGGGGAATTACAATGAGCAGTTCTTC	CASSVGQGNYNEQFF	15	TRBJ2-1	TRBV9	NA	TRBD1
TGTGCCAGCAGCTCAGGACCCTCGGATACGCAGTATTTT	CASSSGPSDTQYF	13	TRBJ2-3	TRBV11-3	NA	NA
TGTGCCAGCAGCCCGACTTGGAATGAGCAGTTCTTC	CASSPTWNEQFF	12	TRBJ2-1	TRBV27	NA	NA
TGTGCCAGCAGCTGGGGACGGGAGGAGACCCAGTACTTC	CASSWGREETQYF	13	TRBJ2-5	TRBV7-8	NA	NA
TGTGCCAGCAGTTCTCGGACAGGGGGCGGCACCGGGGAGCTGTTTTTT	CASSSRTGGGTGELFF	16	TRBJ2-2	TRBV6-4	NA	TRBD1
TGTGCCAGCAGTTCCCGGACTAGCGGGGGGCGGGAGACCCAGTACTTC	CASSSRTSGGRETQYF	16	TRBJ2-5	TRBV28	NA	TRBD2
TGTGCCAGCAGACGGAGCCCCAATCAGCCCCAGCATTTT	CASRRSPNQPQHF	13	TRBJ1-5	TRBV6-1	NA	NA
TGTGCCAGTGTACAGGGGACCTGGAACACCGGGGAGCTGTTTTTT	CASVQGTWNTGELFF	15	TRBJ2-2	TRBV2	NA	TRBD1
TGCGCCAGCAGCCGGCTAAGCGGTGGAGATACGCAGTATTTT	CASSRLSGGDTQYF	14	TRBJ2-3	TRBV5-1	NA	NA
TGTGCCAGCAGCTGGGGGCTAACGGATACGCAGTATTTT	CASSWGLTDTQYF	13	TRBJ2-3	TRBV5-4	NA	NA
TGTGCCAGCAGCCACATAGCGGGAGCGCCACAAGAGACCCAGTACTTC	CASSHIAGAPQETQYF	16	TRBJ2-5	TRBV7-3	NA	TRBD2
TGCAGCGTGGGACAGGGGGTCTACAATGAGCAGTTCTTC	CSVGQGVYNEQFF	13	TRBJ2-1	TRBV29-1	NA	TRBD1
TGTGCCAGCAGCTCCGTCCACAGGGACCCCTACAATGAGCAGTTCTTC	CASSSVHRDPYNEQFF	16	TRBJ2-1	TRBV13	NA	NA
TGTGCCAGCAGTTTTTTTGGCGGGGGCCTTAACTATGGCTACACCTTC	CASSFFGGGLNYGYTF	16	TRBJ1-2	TRBV28	NA	NA
TGTGCCAGCAGTTTAGGAGCTAGTGAGCAGTTCTTC	CASSLGASEQFF	12	TRBJ2-1	TRBV28	NA	NA
TGCAGCGTTACCCTAGCGGGGGGGTTGGCCACCGGGGAGCTGTTTTTT	CSVTLAGGLATGELFF	16	TRBJ2-2	TRBV29-1	NA	TRBD2
TGTGCCAGCAGTTTATTTCCGGACAGCACCGGGGAGCTGTTTTTT	CASSLFPDSTGELFF	15	TRBJ2-2	TRBV27	NA	NA
TGTGCCAGCAGCTGGGACAGTCCCTACGAGCAGTACTTC	CASSWDSPYEQYF	13	TRBJ2-7	TRBV7-2	NA	TRBD1
TGCGCCAGCAGCTGGACTCCGAACACCGGGGAGCTGTTTTTT	CASSWTPNTGELFF	14	TRBJ2-2	TRBV5-1	NA	NA
TGTGCCAGCAGCCTCGGGGGGCCAGATACGCAGTATTTT	CASSLGGPDTQYF	13	TRBJ2-3	TRBV7-6	NA	NA
TGTGCCTGGAGTCCCGGCCTTGAAGCTTTCTTT	CAWSPGLEAFF	11	TRBJ1-1	TRBV30	NA	NA
TGCGCCAGCAGCCAAGGGGCGGACGGTGGGACCGGGGAGCTGTTTTTT	CASSQGADGGTGELFF	16	TRBJ2-2	TRBV4-3	once	NA
TGTGCCAGCAGCGGGACAGGGGTGGGCTACACCTTC	CASSGTGVGYTF	12	TRBJ1-2	TRBV9	NA	TRBD1
TGTGCCAGCAGCCCGGGGCCCGCTACTTCCTCTGGGGCCAACGTCCTGACTTTC	CASSPGPATSSGANVLTF	18	TRBJ2-6	TRBV7-6	NA	NA
TGTGCCAGCAGTTTGGTGGGAGCGGGTCCCGGGGTTGGTACGCAGTATTTT	CASSLVGAGPGVGTQYF	17	TRBJ2-3	TRBV28	NA	NA
TGTGCCAGCAGCACCTCGGGCCCCCAGCCGTTCTTC	CASSTSGPQPFF	12	TRBJ2-1	TRBV13	many	NA
TGTGCCAGCTCACCACCAATGATACGGGGCGCGGAGACCCAGTACTTC	CASSPPMIRGAETQYF	16	TRBJ2-5	TRBV18	NA	NA
TGTGCCAGCAGCTTAGCGGCCGGATTCCGAGCCGAGCAGTACTTC	CASSLAAGFRAEQYF	15	TRBJ2-7	TRBV7-8	NA	NA
TGTGCCAGCAGCTCTAAGGGGGGGAGGGCAGGTGAAGCTTTCTTT	CASSSKGGRAGEAFF	15	TRBJ1-1	TRBV7-9	once	NA
TGTGCCAGCAGAACAACAGGGGTGGACGAGCAGTACTTC	CASRTTGVDEQYF	13	TRBJ2-7	TRBV5-5	NA	TRBD1
TGTGCCAGCGCCTACGCTTCCACTGAAGCTTTCTTT	CASAYASTEAFF	12	TRBJ1-1	TRBV6-1	NA	NA
TGTGCCAGCAGCTTGGCCGGGACAGGTGTGTACGAGCAGTACTTC	CASSLAGTGVYEQYF	15	TRBJ2-7	TRBV5-5	NA	TRBD1
TGTGCCAGCAGCCCCAGGGGGGACAGGTCCTATGGCTACACCTTC	CASSPRGDRSYGYTF	15	TRBJ1-2	TRBV25-1	NA	TRBD1
TGCGCCAGCAGCCAAGGTTGGGGGACTAGCGGGAGAGAGACCCAGTACTTC	CASSQGWGTSGRETQYF	17	TRBJ2-5	TRBV4-3	NA	TRBD2